This TCR beta chain stems from a study of identical twins. Study-wide results and caveats: In monozygotic twins, models underestimated the sharing of out-of-frame TCR alpha.

MiXCR, applied by TCRdb to the 5' RACE reads, yields one record per CDR3 protein. This table holds 600,000 to 800,000 distinct CDR3 sequences, around 20% found once. Worth noting for this clonotype: Its antigen is undetermined.

Trimming shortened V by 2 bases and J by 2 bases, and 14 bases separated the two germline ends. This CDR3 comprises 15 residues. The germline V gene encodes CDR1 SGDLS and CDR2 YYNGEE. These sequences were also reported in another study, on T cells expressing NK-cell markers. From that study: Anti-gamma-delta TCR antibody use in several experiments restricted sorting to alpha-beta TCR T cells.

Sequenced: PBMCs. The V call is TRBV9, the J call TRBJ2-7; maybe TRBD2 (6 bases). The sequence was collected from a young woman in good health. Here the CDR3 DNA reads TGTGCCAGCAGCGTTGGCCCGGGACTCGCCTACGAGCAGTACTTC. It specifies CASSVGPGLAYEQYF.